Below are 20 T cell receptor beta chains sequenced from a single sample in a study of a mutant IDH1 vaccine in newly diagnosed glioma. Some clones are missing from TCRdb's copy, which holds only in-frame ones; the method was immunoSEQ multiplex PCR. The sample comprises tens of thousands of clones, roughly nine tenths of which are singletons, and 2% to 2.5% rests with the top ten. Stated time point: week 11, during vaccination. The vaccine gave 300 ug of a 20-mer mutant IDH1 peptide subcutaneously per dose. Antigen specificity for these receptors is unknown. Sequences were derived from PBMCs, sampled from a glioma patient whose treatment included an IDH1 peptide vaccine. The receptors here all came from a man aged 45-65 years with glioma.

J is TRBJ2-7 and V is TRBV7-9, with a tentative D call TRBD1 (6 bases). V was cut by 5 bases and J by 3 bases, with 11 bases left in between. This CDR3 has 13 residues. Germline V gives CDR1 SEHNR, CDR2 FQNEAQ (reference sequence). DNA for the CDR3: TGTGCCAGCAGCCCCAGGGGCCGCTACGAGCAGTACTTC. Its translation: CASSPRGRYEQYF.

The CDR3 coding sequence is TGTGCCAGTACTGACAGAAACACCATATATTTT. Protein sequence: CASTDRNTIYF. The V call is TRBV19, the J call TRBJ1-3; no firm D call. The CDR3 is 11 residues long. Trimming stripped 7 bases from V and 5 bases from J, with 6 bases between. The germline V gene encodes CDR1 LNHDA and CDR2 SQIVND (reference sequence).

This clone qualifies as medium-sized. The chain is built from TRBV7-9 and TRBJ2-5; 11 nucleotides line up with TRBD2. Germline V gives CDR1 SEHNR, CDR2 FQNEAQ (reference sequence). The CDR3 length is 15 residues. Losses at the gene ends were 6 bases for V and 0 bases for J; bases not matched to a gene: 3. This chain's CDR3 is CASRGLAEYQETQYF. The CDR3 bases are TGTGCCAGCAGGGGACTAGCGGAGTACCAAGAGACCCAGTACTTC.

The V call is TRBV5-1, the J call TRBJ2-1; no clear D gene. Trimming removed 4 bases from V and 0 bases from J, with 8 bases in between. This CDR3 is 14 amino acids long. The germline CDR1 and CDR2 sequences are SGHRS and YFSETQ. The CDR3 region has the DNA TGCGCCAGCAGCCCTGCAAACTCCTACAATGAGCAGTTCTTC. Amino acid sequence: CASSPANSYNEQFF.

The chain uses TRBV20-1 and TRBJ1-2, with D uncertain. V was pared by 3 bases and J by 11 bases, with 7 bases between. Germline-derived CDR1 and CDR2 are DFQATT and SNEGSKA (reference sequence). This CDR3 spans 9 amino acids. The CDR3 loop is CSARRGYTF. The CDR3 DNA reads as TGCAGTGCTAGGAGAGGATACACCTTC.

The gene calls are TRBV7-3 and TRBJ2-1; D could derive from TRBD1 or TRBD2 (5 bases each). Trimming cost V 5 bases and J 6 bases, with 11 bases left between them. The CDR3 contains 13 residues. The germline V gene encodes CDR1 SGHTA and CDR2 FQGTGA. CDR3 nucleotide sequence: TGTGCCAGCAGCCGGAATGGGGGCAATGAGCAGTTCTTC. Translated, it gives CASSRNGGNEQFF.

This clone was observed a handful of times. This chain joins TRBV30 and TRBJ1-3; D not certain. The CDR3 has 14 residues. Germline loops: CDR1 GTSNPN, CDR2 SVGIG (reference sequence). Trimming took 0 bases from V and 2 from J, leaving 8 bases between them. DNA of the CDR3: TGTGCCTGGAGTGTGCACACCGCTGGAAACACCATATATTTT. Protein: CAWSVHTAGNTIYF.

The chain couples TRBV4-1 to TRBJ1-5, with a weak D call TRBD1 (6 bases). V was cut by 4 bases and J by 6 bases, with 13 bases left in between. The CDR3 is made up of 14 amino acids. Germline loops: CDR1 MGHRA, CDR2 YSYEKL. The CDR3 sequence: CASSPRQDRQPQHF. In nucleotides, the CDR3 is TGCGCCAGCAGCCCTAGACAGGATCGTCAGCCCCAGCATTTT.

This clone occurred a few times. The J gene is TRBJ1-5, the V gene TRBV19; D call uncertain. Germline values: CDR1 LNHDA, CDR2 SQIVND (reference sequence). Trimming left V 6 bases short and J 4 bases short, with 19 bases between. The CDR3 has 16 residues. This chain's CDR3 is CASSTARTLANQPQHF. CDR3 bases: TGTGCCAGTAGCACAGCCAGGACTTTAGCAAATCAGCCCCAGCATTTT.

The chain links TRBV9 to TRBJ1-1; no reliable D call. The V and J ends lost 0 bases and 2 bases respectively, with 8 bases between them. Germline loops: CDR1 SGDLS, CDR2 YYNGEE. CDR3 size: 14 residues. The CDR3 DNA reads TGTGCCAGCAGCGTAGAAGGCGGTAACACTGAAGCTTTCTTT. Translating gives CASSVEGGNTEAFF.

The J gene is TRBJ2-3, the V gene TRBV9, with 8 bases fitting TRBD2. The CDR3 extends over 14 amino acids. Germline loops: CDR1 SGDLS, CDR2 YYNGEE. Trimming removed 0 bases from V and 4 bases from J; junction bases left unmatched: 1. Here the CDR3 reads CASSVAGGPDTQYF. CDR3 DNA: TGTGCCAGCAGCGTAGCGGGAGGGCCAGATACGCAGTATTTT.

The chain employs TRBV9 and TRBJ2-4; a weak D match, TRBD1 (6 bases). The CDR3 spans 14 residues. Trimming left V 0 bases short and J 8 bases short, with 12 bases between. CDR1 is SGDLS and CDR2 is YYNGEE in the germline V gene. The CDR3 region is CASSVAYRDDIQYF. Written as DNA, the CDR3 is TGTGCCAGCAGCGTAGCCTACAGGGATGACATTCAGTACTTC.

The chain joins TRBV7-6 to TRBJ2-5, with 8 bases lining up with TRBD1. After removal of 5 bases from V and 7 bases from J, the junction contained 6 bases not matched to a gene. The CDR3 totals 13 residues. The germline V gene encodes CDR1 SGHVS and CDR2 FNYEAQ. The CDR3 nucleotides are TGTGCCAGCAGCCCCGGACAGGGAGGGACCCAGTACTTC. Residues: CASSPGQGGTQYF.

This chain connects TRBV7-9 to TRBJ2-5; the D is unclear. Germline CDR1 is SEHNR and CDR2 is FQNEAQ (reference sequence). V was trimmed by 0 bases and J by 5 bases, leaving 10 bases between them. This CDR3 spans 14 amino acids. The CDR3 is CASSLAVGFETQYF. The CDR3 DNA is TGTGCCAGCAGCTTAGCGGTGGGGTTTGAGACCCAGTACTTC.

The chain carries TRBV7-9 and TRBJ2-7; a weak D match, TRBD1 (5 bases). CDR3 length: 13 amino acids. V was pared by 5 bases and J by 2 bases, with 10 bases between. Germline V lookup: CDR1 SEHNR, CDR2 FQNEAQ (reference sequence). CDR3 in DNA: TGTGCCAGCAGCGCCTCAGGGACCTACGAGCAGTACTTC. This gives the protein CASSASGTYEQYF.

This clone appeared a few times. The rearrangement uses TRBV5-1 and TRBJ2-5; no clear D. Germline CDR1 and CDR2: SGHRS and YFSETQ. The CDR3 sequence is 13 residues long. V lost 7 bases to trimming and J lost 0 bases, with 10 bases between them. CDR3 bases: TGCGCCAGCTCAATTAGCTACCAAGAGACCCAGTACTTC. It codes for CASSISYQETQYF.

The V and J genes are TRBV2 and TRBJ2-5, with 10 nucleotides matching TRBD2. This CDR3 region has 16 residues. The V gene end was trimmed by 5 bases and the J gene end by 2 bases; junction bases not matched to a gene: 8. CDR1 and CDR2 (germline): SNHLY, FYNNEI. The CDR3 here is CASSYWTSGVQETQYF. The DNA for the CDR3 is TGTGCCAGCAGTTATTGGACTAGCGGAGTTCAAGAGACCCAGTACTTC.

The chain couples TRBV2 to TRBJ2-1; 7 bases align to TRBD2. The germline gives CDR1 SNHLY, CDR2 FYNNEI. The CDR3 covers 13 residues. V lost 7 bases to trimming and J lost 7 bases; unmatched junction nucleotides: 7. In DNA, the CDR3 is TGTGCCAGCATAGTAGAAGCGGGGAATGAGCAGTTCTTC. Translation gives CASIVEAGNEQFF. The whole variable domain, filled in from reference TRBV2 and TRBJ2-1, reads EPEVTQTPSHQVTQMGQEVILRCVPISNHLYFYWYRQILGQKVEFLVSFYNNEISEKSEIFDDQFSVERPDGSNFTLKIRSTKLEDSAMYFCASIVEAGNEQFFGPGTRLTVL.

The table lists this clone with a count of one. The chain couples TRBV10-2 to TRBJ2-3; TRBD2 matches at 10 bases. This CDR3 contains 16 residues. Germline CDR1 and CDR2: WSHSY and SAAADI. Trimming cost V 4 bases and J 4 bases; bases outside gene matches: 8. CDR3 bases: TGCGCCAGCAGTGCGAAAGCGGGGGGGCCCGCAGATACGCAGTATTTT. It specifies CASSAKAGGPADTQYF.

The chain uses TRBV5-5 and TRBJ2-7; 9 nucleotides match TRBD1. CDR1 and CDR2 from the germline V gene are SGHKS and YYEKEE (reference sequence). Losses at the gene ends were 4 bases for V and 6 bases for J; bases not matched to a gene: 11. The CDR3 length is 15 residues. The CDR3 here is CASSNRGTGRSEQYF. CDR3 sequence (DNA): TGTGCCAGCAGCAACCGGGGGACAGGGAGGTCCGAGCAGTACTTC.